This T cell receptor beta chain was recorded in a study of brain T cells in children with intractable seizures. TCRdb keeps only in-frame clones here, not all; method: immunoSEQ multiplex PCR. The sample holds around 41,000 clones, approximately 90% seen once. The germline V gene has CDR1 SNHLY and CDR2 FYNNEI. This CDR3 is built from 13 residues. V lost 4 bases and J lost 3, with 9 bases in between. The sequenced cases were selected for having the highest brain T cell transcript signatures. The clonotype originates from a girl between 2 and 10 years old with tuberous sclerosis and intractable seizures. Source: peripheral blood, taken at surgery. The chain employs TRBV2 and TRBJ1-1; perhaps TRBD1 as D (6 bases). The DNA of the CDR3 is TGTGCCAGCAGTGCTAAGGGGGACACTGAAGCTTTCTTT. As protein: CASSAKGDTEAFF.